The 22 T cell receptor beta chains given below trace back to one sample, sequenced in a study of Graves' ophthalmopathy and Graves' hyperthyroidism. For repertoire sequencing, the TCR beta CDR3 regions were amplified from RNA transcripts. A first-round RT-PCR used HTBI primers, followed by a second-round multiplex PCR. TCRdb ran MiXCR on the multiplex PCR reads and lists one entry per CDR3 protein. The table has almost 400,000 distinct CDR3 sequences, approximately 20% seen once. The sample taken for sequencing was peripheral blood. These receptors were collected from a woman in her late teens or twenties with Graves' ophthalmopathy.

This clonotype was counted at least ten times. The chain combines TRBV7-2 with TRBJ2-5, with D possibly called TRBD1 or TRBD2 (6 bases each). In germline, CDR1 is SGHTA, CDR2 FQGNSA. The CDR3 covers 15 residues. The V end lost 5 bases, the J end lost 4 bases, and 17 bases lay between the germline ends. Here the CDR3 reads CASSLRWGAGETQYF. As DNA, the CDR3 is TGTGCCAGCAGCCTAAGGTGGGGGGCAGGAGAGACCCAGTACTTC.

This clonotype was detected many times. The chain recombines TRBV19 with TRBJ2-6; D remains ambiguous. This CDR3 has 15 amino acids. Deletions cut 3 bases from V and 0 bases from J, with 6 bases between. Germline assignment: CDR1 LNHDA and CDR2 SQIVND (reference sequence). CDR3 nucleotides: TGTGCCAGTAGTATTTTGATCTCTGGGGCCAACGTCCTGACTTTC. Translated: CASSILISGANVLTF.

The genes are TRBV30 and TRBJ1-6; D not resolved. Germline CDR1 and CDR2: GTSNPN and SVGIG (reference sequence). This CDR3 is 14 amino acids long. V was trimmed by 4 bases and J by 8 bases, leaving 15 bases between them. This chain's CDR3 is CAWTKTSSDSPLHF. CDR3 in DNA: TGTGCCTGGACTAAAACGTCCAGCGATTCACCCCTCCACTTT.

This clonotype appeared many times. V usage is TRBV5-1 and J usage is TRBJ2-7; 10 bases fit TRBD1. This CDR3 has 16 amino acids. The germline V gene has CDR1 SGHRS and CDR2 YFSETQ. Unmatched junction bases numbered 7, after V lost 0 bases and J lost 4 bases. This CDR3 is CASSLGGQGTEYEQYF. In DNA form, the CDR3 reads TGCGCCAGCAGCTTGGGGGGACAGGGGACAGAGTACGAGCAGTACTTC. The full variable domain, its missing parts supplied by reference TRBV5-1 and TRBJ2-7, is KAGVTQTPRYLIKTRGQQVTLSCSPISGHRSVSWYQQTPGQGLQFLFEYFSETQRNKGNFPGRFSGRQFSNSRSEMNVSTLELGDSALYLCASSLGGQGTEYEQYFGPGTRLTVT.

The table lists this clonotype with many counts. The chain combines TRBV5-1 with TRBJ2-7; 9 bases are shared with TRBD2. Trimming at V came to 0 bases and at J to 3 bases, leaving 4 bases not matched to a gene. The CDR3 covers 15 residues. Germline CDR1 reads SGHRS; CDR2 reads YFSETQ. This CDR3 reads CASSLATSGHYEQYF. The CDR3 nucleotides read TGCGCCAGCAGCTTGGCGACTAGCGGCCACTACGAGCAGTACTTC.

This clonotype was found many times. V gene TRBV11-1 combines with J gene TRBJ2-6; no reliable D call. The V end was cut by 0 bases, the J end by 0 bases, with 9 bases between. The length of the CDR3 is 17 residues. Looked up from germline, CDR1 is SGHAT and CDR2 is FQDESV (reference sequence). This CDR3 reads CASSLAVIRSGANVLTF. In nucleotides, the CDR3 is TGTGCCAGCAGCTTAGCAGTTATCCGCTCTGGGGCCAACGTCCTGACTTTC.

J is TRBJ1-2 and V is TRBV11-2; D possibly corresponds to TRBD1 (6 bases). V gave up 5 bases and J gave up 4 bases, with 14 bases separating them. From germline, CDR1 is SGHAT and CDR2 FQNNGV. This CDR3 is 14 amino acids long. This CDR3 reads CASSNKGGGYGYTF. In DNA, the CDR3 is TGTGCCAGCAGCAACAAGGGGGGAGGCTATGGCTACACCTTC.

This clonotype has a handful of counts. This CDR3 is CASRPRGQRETQYF. In DNA form, the CDR3 reads TGTGCCAGCAGGCCTAGAGGACAGAGGGAGACCCAGTACTTC. The V gene is TRBV6-5, the J gene TRBJ2-5; TRBD1 is a possible D gene (6 bases). The CDR3 covers 14 residues. Germline values: CDR1 MNHEY, CDR2 SVGAGI. Trimming left V 6 bases short and J 5 bases short, with 16 bases between.

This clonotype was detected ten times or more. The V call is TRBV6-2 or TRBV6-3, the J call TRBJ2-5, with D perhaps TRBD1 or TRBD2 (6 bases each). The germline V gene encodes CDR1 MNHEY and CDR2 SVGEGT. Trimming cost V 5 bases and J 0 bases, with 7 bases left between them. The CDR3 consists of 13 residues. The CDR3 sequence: CASSRGDQETQYF. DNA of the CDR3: TGTGCCAGCAGTAGGGGGGACCAAGAGACCCAGTACTTC.

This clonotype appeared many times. The CDR3 sequence is CASSQGRVAEAFF. DNA for the CDR3: TGTGCCAGCAGCCAAGGGAGAGTCGCTGAAGCTTTCTTT. The gene calls are TRBV3-1 and TRBJ1-1; D unresolved. The germline V and J ends were trimmed by 1 base and 6 bases, with 9 bases remaining between them. In germline, CDR1 is LGHDT, CDR2 YNNKEL (reference sequence). The CDR3 has 13 residues.

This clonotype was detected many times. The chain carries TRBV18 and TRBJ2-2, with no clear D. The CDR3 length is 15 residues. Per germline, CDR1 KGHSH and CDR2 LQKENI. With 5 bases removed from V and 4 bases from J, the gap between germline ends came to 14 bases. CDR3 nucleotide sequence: TGTGCCAGCTCATCCGCGTCAGCCTTCACCGGGGAGCTGTTTTTT. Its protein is CASSSASAFTGELFF.

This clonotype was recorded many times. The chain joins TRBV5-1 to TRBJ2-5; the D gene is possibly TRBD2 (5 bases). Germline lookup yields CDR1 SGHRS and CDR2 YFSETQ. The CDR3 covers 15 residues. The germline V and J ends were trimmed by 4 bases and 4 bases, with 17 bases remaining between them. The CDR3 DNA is TGCGCCAGCAGCCCGGGAACCACCGAGGGAGAGACCCAGTACTTC. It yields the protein CASSPGTTEGETQYF.

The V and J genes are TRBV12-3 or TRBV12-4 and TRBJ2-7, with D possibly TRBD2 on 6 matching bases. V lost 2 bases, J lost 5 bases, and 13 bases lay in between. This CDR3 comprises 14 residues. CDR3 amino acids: CASSLLEGTHEQYF. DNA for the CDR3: TGTGCCAGCAGTTTATTGGAGGGCACCCACGAGCAGTACTTC.

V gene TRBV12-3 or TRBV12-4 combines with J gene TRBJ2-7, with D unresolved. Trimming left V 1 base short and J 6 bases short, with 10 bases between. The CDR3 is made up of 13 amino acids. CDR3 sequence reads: CASSLGTPREQYF. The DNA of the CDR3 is TGTGCCAGCAGTTTAGGGACCCCCCGCGAGCAGTACTTC.

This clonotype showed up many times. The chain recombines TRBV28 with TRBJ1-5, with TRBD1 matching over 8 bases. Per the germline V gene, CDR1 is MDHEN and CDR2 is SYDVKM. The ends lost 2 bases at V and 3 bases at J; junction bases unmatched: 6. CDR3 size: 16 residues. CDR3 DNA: TGTGCCAGCAGTTTAGGGGGACAGGCCCTCAATCAGCCCCAGCATTTT. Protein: CASSLGGQALNQPQHF.

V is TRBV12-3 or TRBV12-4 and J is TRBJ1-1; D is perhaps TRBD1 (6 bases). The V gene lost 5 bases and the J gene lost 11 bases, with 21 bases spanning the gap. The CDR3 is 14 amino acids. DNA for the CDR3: TGTGCCAGCAGTAGGACAGTCCCTAGTCAACAGGCTTTCTTT. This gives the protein CASSRTVPSQQAFF.

The CDR3 spells CASNRDRMNTEAFF. The CDR3, as DNA: TGTGCCAGCAACCGGGACAGGATGAACACTGAAGCTTTCTTT. V usage is TRBV6-1 and J usage is TRBJ1-1, with 8 bases identical to TRBD1. With V trimmed by 7 bases and J by 0 bases, 4 bases remained unmatched. Germline CDR1 reads MNHNS; CDR2 reads SASEGT. There are 14 residues in the CDR3.

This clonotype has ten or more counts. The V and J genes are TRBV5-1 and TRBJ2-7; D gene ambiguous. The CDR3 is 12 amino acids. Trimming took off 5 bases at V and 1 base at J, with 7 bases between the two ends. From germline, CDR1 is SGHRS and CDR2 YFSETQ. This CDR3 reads CASRTESYEQYF. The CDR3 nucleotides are TGCGCCAGCAGAACGGAATCCTACGAGCAGTACTTC.

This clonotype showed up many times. CDR3 nucleotide sequence: TGTGCCAGCAGTTTAAGGCCCGCTGACTATGGCTACACCTTC. Translating gives CASSLRPADYGYTF. The chain links TRBV27 to TRBJ1-2; the D is unclear. The germline V and J ends were trimmed by 2 bases and 3 bases, with 10 bases remaining between them. The CDR3 spans 14 residues. Looked up from germline, CDR1 is MNHEY and CDR2 is SMNVEV (reference sequence).

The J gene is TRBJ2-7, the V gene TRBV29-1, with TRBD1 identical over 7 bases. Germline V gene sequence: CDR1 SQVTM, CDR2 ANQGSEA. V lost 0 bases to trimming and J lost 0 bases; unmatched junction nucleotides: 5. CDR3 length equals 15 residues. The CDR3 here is CSVEDPTGSSYEQYF. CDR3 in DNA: TGCAGCGTTGAAGATCCGACAGGGTCCTCCTACGAGCAGTACTTC.

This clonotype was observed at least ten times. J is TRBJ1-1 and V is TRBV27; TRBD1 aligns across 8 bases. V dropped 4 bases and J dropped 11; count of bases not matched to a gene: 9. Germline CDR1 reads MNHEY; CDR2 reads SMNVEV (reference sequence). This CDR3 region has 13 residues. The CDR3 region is CASSSRTGLGAFF. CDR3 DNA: TGTGCCAGCAGTTCTCGGACAGGGTTGGGCGCTTTCTTT.

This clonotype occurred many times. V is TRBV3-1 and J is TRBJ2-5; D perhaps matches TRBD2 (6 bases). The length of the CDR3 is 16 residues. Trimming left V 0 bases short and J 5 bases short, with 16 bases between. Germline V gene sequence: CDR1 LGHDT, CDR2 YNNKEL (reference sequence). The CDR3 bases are TGTGCCAGCAGCCAAGACTTGGGAACTGGGAGGGAGACCCAGTACTTC. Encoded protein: CASSQDLGTGRETQYF.